This TCR beta chain appears in the sequencing data of a study of cytotoxic CD8 clonotypes in ibrutinib-treated CLL. This clone occurred a few times. The junction shows a germline mismatch at one end, possibly a read error. The CDR3 is 14 residues long. The V gene's germline CDR1 is SGHDT and CDR2 YYEEEE. Using immunoSEQ multiplex PCR, the repertoire was profiled, and TCRdb retains in-frame clones only, with some absent. Here the sample spans about 49,000 clones, 53% being singletons. The sample here was PBMCs, taken after 12 months of ibrutinib treatment. The receptor comes from a human donor with chronic lymphocytic leukemia. This chain links TRBV5-6 with TRBJ2-1; D unclear. The CDR3 DNA reads as TGTGCCAGCAGCTTGCCTATAGGCCTCAATGCGCAGTTCTTC. Its translation is CASSLPIGLNAQFF.